Given below is one T cell receptor beta chain in context. Its cognate antigen is unknown. One end of the junction fails to match germline, which may point to a read error. This entry comes from a study of OX40 agonist ivuxolimab in advanced cancers. Study as a whole: Hepatocellular carcinoma, melanoma, renal cell or head and neck cancer occurred in dose-escalation patients. Prior therapy, whether anti-PD-1, anti-PD-L1 or anti-CTLA-4, was allowed, and 40% had some.

General study results and limits: The mean number of expanded clones was higher in CD8+ T cells than in CD4+. Some patients who did not respond also had low normalized T-cell clonal expansion.

CDR3 length equals 15 residues. Looked up from germline, CDR1 is MGHRA and CDR2 is YSYEKL. Profiling relied on immunoSEQ multiplex PCR, and the TCRdb table lists in-frame clones only, not all of them. Of 50,000 or so clones in the sample, about nine tenths were seen once. This clonotype originated in an adult with an advanced solid tumor such as melanoma, head and neck, liver or kidney cancer. V gene TRBV4-1 combines with J gene TRBJ2-1; D possibly corresponds to TRBD2 (5 bases). The sequenced sample was CD4+ or CD8+ T cells sorted from blood, obtained in a trial of the OX40 agonist ivuxolimab. CDR3 DNA: TGCGCCAGCAGCCAATCGATCGGGGTCTCCCGAAGTCGTGTCTTC. Translating gives CASSQSIGVSRSRVF.